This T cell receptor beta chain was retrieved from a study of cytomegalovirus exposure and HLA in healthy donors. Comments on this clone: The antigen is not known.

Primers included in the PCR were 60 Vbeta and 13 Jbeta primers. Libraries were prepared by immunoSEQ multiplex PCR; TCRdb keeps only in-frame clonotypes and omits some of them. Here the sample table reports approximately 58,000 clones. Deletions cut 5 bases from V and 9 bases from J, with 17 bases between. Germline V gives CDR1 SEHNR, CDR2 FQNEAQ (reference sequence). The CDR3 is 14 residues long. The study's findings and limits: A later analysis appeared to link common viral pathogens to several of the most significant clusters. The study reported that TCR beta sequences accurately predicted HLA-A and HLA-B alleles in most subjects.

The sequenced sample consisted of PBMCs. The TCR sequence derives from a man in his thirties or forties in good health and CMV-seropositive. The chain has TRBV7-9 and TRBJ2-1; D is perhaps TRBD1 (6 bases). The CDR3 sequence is CASSLLFAGVEQFF. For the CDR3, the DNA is TGTGCCAGCAGCCTATTATTTGCAGGGGTTGAGCAGTTCTTC.